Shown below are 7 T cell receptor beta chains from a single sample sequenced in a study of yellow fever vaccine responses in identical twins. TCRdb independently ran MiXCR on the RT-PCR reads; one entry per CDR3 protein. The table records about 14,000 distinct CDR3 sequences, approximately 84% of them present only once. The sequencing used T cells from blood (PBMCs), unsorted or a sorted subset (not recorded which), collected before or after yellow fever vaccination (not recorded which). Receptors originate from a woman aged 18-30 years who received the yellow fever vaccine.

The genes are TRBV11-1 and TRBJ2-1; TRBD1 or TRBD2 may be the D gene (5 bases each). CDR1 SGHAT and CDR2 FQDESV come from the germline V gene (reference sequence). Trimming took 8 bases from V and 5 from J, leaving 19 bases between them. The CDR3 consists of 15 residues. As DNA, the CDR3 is TGTGCCAGCGGATACTTTTTGGGGACCCACAATGAGCAGTTCTTC. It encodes CASGYFLGTHNEQFF.

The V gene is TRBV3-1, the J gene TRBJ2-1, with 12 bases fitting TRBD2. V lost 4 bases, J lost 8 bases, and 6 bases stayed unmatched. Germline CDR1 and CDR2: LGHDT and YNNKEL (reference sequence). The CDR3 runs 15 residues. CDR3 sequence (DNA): TGTGCCAGCAGCCTCCTAGCGGGGGGGCTCGATGAGCAGTTCTTC. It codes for CASSLLAGGLDEQFF.

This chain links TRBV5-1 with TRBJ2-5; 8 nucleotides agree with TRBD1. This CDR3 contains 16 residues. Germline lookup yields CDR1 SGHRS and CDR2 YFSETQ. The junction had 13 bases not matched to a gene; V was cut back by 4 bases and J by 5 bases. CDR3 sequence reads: CASSPQRQGIGETQYF. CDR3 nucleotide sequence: TGCGCCAGCAGCCCACAAAGACAGGGGATAGGGGAGACCCAGTACTTC.

As DNA, the CDR3 is TGCAGTGCCTTTCCGATCGGACAGGGGAATCAGCCCCAGCATTTT. Its translation: CSAFPIGQGNQPQHF. The chain recombines TRBV20-1 with TRBJ1-5; the match to TRBD1 covers 9 bases. The CDR3 is 15 residues long. CDR1 DFQATT and CDR2 SNEGSKA come from the germline V gene (reference sequence). The ends lost 6 bases at V and 4 bases at J; junction bases unmatched: 10.

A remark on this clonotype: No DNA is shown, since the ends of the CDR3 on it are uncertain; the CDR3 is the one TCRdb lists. The CDR3 here is CASSLAGTANEKLFFF. V and J are TRBV7-8 and TRBJ1-4; TRBD1 was called by the table and not checked on the DNA. The CDR3 has 16 residues if both end residues are counted. Germline V gene data show CDR1 as SGHVS and CDR2 as FQNEAQ.

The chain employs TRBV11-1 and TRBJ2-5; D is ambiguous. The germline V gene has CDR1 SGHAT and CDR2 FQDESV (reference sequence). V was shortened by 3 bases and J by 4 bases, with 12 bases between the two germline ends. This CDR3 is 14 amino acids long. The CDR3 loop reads CASSFKVNPETQYF. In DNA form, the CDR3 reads TGTGCCAGCAGCTTCAAGGTGAACCCAGAGACCCAGTACTTC.

The CDR3 DNA reads TGTGCCAGCAGTTACGGTAGGCGGCCTAATGAGCAGTTCTTC. Amino acid sequence: CASSYGRRPNEQFF. The rearrangement uses TRBV6-2 or TRBV6-3 and TRBJ2-1; D ambiguous. Trimming took 2 bases from V and 7 from J, leaving 12 bases between them. CDR3 length equals 14 residues. The germline V gene encodes CDR1 MNHEY and CDR2 SVGEGT.